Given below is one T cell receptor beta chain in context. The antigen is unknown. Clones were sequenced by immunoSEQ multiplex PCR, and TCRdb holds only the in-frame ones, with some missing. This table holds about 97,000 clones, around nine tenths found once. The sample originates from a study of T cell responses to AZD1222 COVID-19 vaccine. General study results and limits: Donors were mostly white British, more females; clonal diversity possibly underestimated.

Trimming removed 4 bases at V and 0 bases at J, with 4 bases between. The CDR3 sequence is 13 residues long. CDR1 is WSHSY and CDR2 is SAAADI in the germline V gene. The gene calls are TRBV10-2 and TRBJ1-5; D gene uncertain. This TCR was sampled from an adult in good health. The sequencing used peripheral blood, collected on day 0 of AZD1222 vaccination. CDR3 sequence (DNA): TGCGCCAGCAGTGGAGATAGCAATCAGCCCCAGCATTTT. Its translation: CASSGDSNQPQHF.